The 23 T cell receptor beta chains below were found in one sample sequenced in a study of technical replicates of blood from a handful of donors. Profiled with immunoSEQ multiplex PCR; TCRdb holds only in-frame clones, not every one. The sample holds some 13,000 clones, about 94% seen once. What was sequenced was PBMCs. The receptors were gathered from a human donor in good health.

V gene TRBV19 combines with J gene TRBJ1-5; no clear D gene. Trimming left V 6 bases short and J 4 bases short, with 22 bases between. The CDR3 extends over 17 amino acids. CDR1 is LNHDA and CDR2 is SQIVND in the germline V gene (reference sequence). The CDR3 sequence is CASRSPPWAGVNQPQHF. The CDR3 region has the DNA TGTGCCAGTAGAAGCCCCCCATGGGCGGGCGTAAATCAGCCCCAGCATTTT.

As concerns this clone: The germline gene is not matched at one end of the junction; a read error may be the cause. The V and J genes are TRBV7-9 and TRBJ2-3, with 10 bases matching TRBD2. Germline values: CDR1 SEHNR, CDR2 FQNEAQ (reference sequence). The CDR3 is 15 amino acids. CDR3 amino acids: CASSVAASGRDTQYF. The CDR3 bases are TGTGCCAGCAGCGTAGCGGCTAGCGGGAGAGATACGCAGTATTTT.

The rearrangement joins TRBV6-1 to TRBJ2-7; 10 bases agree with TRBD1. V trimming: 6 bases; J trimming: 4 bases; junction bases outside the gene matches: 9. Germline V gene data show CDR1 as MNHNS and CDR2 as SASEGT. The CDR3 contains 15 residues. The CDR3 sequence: CASRGKTGGGYEQYF. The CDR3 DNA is TGTGCCAGCAGGGGTAAGACAGGGGGCGGGTACGAGCAGTACTTC.

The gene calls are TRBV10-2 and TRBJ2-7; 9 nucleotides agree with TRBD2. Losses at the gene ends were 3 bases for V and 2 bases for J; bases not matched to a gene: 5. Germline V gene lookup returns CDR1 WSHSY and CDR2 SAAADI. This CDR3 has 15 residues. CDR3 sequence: CASSDGSSGTYEQYF. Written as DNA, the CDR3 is TGCGCCAGCAGTGATGGGTCTAGCGGGACCTACGAGCAGTACTTC.

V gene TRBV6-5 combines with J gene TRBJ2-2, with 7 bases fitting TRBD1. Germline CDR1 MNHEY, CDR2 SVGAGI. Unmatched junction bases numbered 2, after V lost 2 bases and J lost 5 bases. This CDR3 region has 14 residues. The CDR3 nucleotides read TGTGCCAGCAGTTACGAGACAGGGACCGGGGAGCTGTTTTTT. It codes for CASSYETGTGELFF.

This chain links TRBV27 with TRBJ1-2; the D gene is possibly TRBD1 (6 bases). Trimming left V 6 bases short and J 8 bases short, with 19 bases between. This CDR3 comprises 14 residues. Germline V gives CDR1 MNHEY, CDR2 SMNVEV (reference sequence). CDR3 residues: CASSSDRRSNGYTF. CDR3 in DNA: TGTGCCAGCAGCAGCGACAGGCGCAGTAACGGCTACACCTTC.

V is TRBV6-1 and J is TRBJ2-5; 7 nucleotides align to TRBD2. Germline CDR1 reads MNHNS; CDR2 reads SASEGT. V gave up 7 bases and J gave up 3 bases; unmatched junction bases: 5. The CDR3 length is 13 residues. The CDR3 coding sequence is TGTGCCAGCACCCCAAGCGGGAAAGAGACCCAGTACTTC. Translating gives CASTPSGKETQYF.

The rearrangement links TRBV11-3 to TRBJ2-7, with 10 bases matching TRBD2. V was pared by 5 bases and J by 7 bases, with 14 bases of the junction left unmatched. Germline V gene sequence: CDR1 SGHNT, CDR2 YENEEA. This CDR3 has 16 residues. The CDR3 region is CASSRTSGGKGWEQYF. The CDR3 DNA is TGTGCCAGCAGCAGGACTAGCGGAGGGAAGGGGTGGGAGCAGTACTTC.

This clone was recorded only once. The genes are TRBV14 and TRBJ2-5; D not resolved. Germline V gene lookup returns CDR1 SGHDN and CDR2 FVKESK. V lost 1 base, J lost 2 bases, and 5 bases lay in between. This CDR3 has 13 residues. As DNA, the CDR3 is TGTGCCAGCAGCCAAGGACTGCAAGAGACCCAGTACTTC. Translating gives CASSQGLQETQYF.

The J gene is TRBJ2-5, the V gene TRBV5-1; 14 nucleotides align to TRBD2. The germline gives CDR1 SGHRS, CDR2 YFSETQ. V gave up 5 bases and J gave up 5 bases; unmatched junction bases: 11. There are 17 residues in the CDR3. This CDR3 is CASSPGTSGSLIETQYF. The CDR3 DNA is TGCGCCAGCAGTCCTGGGACTAGCGGGAGTCTAATTGAGACCCAGTACTTC.

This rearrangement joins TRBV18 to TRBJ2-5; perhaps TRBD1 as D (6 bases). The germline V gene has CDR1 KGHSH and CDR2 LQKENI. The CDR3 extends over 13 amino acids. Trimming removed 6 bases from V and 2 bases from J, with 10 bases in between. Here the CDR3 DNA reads TGTGCCAGCTCCCCCGGACAGCAAGAGACCCAGTACTTC. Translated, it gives CASSPGQQETQYF.

The CDR3 nucleotides read TGTGCCTGGAGTGTAGGGACAGGTATCCCCTACGAGCAGTACTTC. Residues: CAWSVGTGIPYEQYF. The chain carries TRBV30 and TRBJ2-7; 8 bases fit TRBD1. V dropped 0 bases and J dropped 2; count of bases not matched to a gene: 6. This CDR3 has 15 residues. Germline CDR1 and CDR2: GTSNPN and SVGIG (reference sequence). Supplemented by reference TRBV30 and TRBJ2-7, the full variable domain reads SQTIHQWPATLVQPVGSPLSLECTVEGTSNPNLYWYRQAAGRGLQLLFYSVGIGQISSEVPQNLSASRPQDRQFILSSKKLLLSDSGFYLCAWSVGTGIPYEQYFGPGTRLTVT.

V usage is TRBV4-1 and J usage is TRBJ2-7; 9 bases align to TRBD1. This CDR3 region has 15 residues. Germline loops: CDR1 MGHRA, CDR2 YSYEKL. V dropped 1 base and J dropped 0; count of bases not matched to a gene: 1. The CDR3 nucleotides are TGCGCCAGCAGCCAAGGGACAGGGGCCTCCTACGAGCAGTACTTC. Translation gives CASSQGTGASYEQYF.

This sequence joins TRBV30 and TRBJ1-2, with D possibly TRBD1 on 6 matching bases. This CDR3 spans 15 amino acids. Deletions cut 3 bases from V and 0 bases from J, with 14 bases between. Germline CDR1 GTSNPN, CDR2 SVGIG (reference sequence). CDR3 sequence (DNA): TGTGCCTGGAGGCGGGGGCCGACGGCTAACTATGGCTACACCTTC. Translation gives CAWRRGPTANYGYTF.

CDR3 nucleotides: TGTGCCACCAGCAGAGATCCGGAGGCGACTGAAGCTTTCTTT. As protein: CATSRDPEATEAFF. This sequence joins TRBV15 and TRBJ1-1; D uncertain. V lost 0 bases and J lost 5, with 10 bases in between. This CDR3 has 14 amino acids. Germline CDR1 and CDR2: LNHNV and YYDKDF (reference sequence).

The CDR3 DNA reads TGCAGCGTTGAAAAACAGGGGATCGATGAAGCTTTCTTT. Translated, it gives CSVEKQGIDEAFF. The chain couples TRBV29-1 to TRBJ1-1, with 7 bases fitting TRBD1. Germline CDR1 is SQVTM and CDR2 is ANQGSEA. V was clipped by 2 bases and J by 7 bases; unmatched bases: 7. CDR3 length equals 13 residues.

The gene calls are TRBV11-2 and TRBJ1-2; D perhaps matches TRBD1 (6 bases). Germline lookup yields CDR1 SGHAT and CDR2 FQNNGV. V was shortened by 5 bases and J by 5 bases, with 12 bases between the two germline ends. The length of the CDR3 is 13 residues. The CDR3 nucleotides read TGTGCCAGCAGCCCGGGACAATCATATGGCTACACCTTC. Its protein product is CASSPGQSYGYTF.

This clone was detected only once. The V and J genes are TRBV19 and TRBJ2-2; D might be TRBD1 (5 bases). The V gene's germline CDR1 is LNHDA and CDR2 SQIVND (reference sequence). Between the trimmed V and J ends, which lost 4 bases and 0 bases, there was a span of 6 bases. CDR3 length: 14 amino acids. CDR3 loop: CASSSRANTGELFF. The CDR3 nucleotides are TGTGCCAGTAGTAGCAGGGCGAACACCGGGGAGCTGTTTTTT.

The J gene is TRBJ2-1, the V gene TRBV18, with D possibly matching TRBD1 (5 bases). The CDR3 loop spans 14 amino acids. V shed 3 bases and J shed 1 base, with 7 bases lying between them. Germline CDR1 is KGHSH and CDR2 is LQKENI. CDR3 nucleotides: TGTGCCAGCTCACCGGACATATCCTACAATGAGCAGTTCTTC. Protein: CASSPDISYNEQFF.

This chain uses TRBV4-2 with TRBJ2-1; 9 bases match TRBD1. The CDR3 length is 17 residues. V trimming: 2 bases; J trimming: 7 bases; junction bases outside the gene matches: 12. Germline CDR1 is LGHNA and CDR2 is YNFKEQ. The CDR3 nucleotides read TGTGCCAGCAGCCAAAAGGGGGGGGACAGGGCATTGAATGAGCAGTTCTTC. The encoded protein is CASSQKGGDRALNEQFF.

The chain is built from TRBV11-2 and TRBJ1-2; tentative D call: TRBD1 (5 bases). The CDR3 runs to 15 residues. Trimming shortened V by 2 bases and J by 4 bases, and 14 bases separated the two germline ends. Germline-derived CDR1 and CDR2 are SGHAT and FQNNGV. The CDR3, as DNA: TGTGCCAGCAGCTTACAGGGATATAACCGCTATGGCTACACCTTC. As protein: CASSLQGYNRYGYTF.

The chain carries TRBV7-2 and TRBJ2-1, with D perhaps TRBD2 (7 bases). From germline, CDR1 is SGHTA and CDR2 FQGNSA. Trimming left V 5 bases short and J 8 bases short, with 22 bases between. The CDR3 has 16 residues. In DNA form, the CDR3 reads TGTGCCAGCAGCCGTATCTCGGGAACGGGGGGCTATGAGCAGTTCTTC. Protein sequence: CASSRISGTGGYEQFF.

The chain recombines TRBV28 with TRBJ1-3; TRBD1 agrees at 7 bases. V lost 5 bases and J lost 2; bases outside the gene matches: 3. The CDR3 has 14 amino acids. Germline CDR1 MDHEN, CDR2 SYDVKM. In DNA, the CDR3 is TGTGCCAGCAGTCCCGGGACAGCTGGAAACACCATATATTTT. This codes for CASSPGTAGNTIYF. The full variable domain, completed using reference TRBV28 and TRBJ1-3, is DVKVTQSSRYLVKRTGEKVFLECVQDMDHENMFWYRQDPGLGLRLIYFSYDVKMKEKGDIPEGYSVSREKKERFSLILESASTNQTSMYLCASSPGTAGNTIYFGEGSWLTVV.